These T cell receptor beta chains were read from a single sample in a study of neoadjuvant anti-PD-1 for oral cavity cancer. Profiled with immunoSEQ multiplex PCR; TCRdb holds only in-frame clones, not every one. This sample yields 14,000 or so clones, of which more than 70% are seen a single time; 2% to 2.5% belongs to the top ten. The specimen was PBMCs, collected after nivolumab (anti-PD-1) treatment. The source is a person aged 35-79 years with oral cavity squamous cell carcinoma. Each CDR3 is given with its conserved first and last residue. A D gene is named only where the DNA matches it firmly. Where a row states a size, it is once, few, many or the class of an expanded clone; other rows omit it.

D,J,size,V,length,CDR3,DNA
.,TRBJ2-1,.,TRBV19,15,CASSIGRLSYNEQFF,TGTGCCAGTAGTATAGGGAGGCTATCCTACAATGAGCAGTTCTTC
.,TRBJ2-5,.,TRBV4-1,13,CASSQFSGETQYF,TGCGCCAGCAGCCAATTTAGCGGAGAGACCCAGTACTTC
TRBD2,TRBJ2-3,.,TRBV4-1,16,CASSRPGLVLRGTQYF,TGCGCCAGCAGCCGTCCGGGACTCGTGTTGCGGGGGACGCAGTATTTT
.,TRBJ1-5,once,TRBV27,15,CASSLAQGSWQPQHF,TGTGCCAGCAGTTTAGCCCAGGGGTCATGGCAGCCCCAGCATTTT
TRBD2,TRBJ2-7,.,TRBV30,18,CAWSVQGLAGGPSYEQYF,TGTGCCTGGAGTGTACAGGGGCTAGCGGGGGGACCATCCTACGAGCAGTACTTC
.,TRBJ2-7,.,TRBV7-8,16,CASLRAQGFQSVEQYF,TGTGCCAGCCTACGGGCCCAGGGGTTCCAATCCGTCGAGCAGTACTTC
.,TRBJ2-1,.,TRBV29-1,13,CSVEGNGFNEQFF,TGCAGCGTTGAAGGGAACGGTTTCAATGAGCAGTTCTTC
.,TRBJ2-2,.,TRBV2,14,CASSEPRNTGELFF,TGTGCCAGCAGTGAACCTAGGAACACCGGGGAGCTGTTTTTT
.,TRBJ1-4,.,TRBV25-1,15,CASSEVGGASEKLFF,TGTGCCAGCAGTGAAGTGGGAGGAGCTTCTGAAAAACTGTTTTTT
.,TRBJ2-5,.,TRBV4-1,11,CASSQGMTQYF,TGCGCCAGCAGCCAGGGTATGACCCAGTACTTC
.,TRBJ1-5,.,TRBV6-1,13,CASSPNPYQPQHF,TGTGCCAGCAGTCCCAACCCCTATCAGCCCCAGCATTTT
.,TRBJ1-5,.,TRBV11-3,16,CASSLDWNQPIQPQHF,TGTGCCAGCAGCTTAGATTGGAACCAACCAATTCAGCCCCAGCATTTT
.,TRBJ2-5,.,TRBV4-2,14,CASSPLAPPLTQYF,TGTGCCAGCAGCCCGCTCGCCCCACCCTTGACCCAGTACTTC